The clone carrying this T cell receptor (beta chain) was recorded only once. Germline V CDR1 and CDR2: KGHSH, LQKENI. With 3 bases clipped from V and 5 bases from J, the junction kept 10 bases outside the gene matches. The CDR3 has 17 residues. Profiled with immunoSEQ multiplex PCR; TCRdb holds only in-frame clones, not every one. The sample carries nearly 25,000 clones, around 80% recorded once. These data are taken from a study of OX40 agonist ivuxolimab in advanced cancers. Exclusion of a patient followed from autoimmune disease history or systemic immunosuppression. At baseline, cycle 4 day 1, and cycle 7 day 1, blood was sampled.

This receptor was taken from an adult with an advanced solid tumor such as melanoma, head and neck, liver or kidney cancer. The genes are TRBV18 and TRBJ1-6; 7 bases align to TRBD1. Sequences were derived from CD4+ or CD8+ T cells sorted from blood, sampled in a trial of the OX40 agonist ivuxolimab. CDR3 DNA: TGTGCCAGCTCACCCCGGACCGGGACAGCGGATAATTCACCCCTCCACTTT. This translates into CASSPRTGTADNSPLHF.